Listed here are 24 T cell receptor beta chains from one sample, sequenced in a study of CD8 T cells in ankylosing spondylitis. From the 5' RACE reads, TCRdb called clonotypes with MiXCR, one entry per CDR3 protein. The sample lists some 46,000 distinct CDR3 sequences, more than 9.5% occurring once. Input material: blood, either unsorted or a sorted T cell fraction (not recorded which). The receptors stem from a male donor with ankylosing spondylitis or in good health (not recorded which).

The sample holds many counts of this clonotype. V is TRBV12-3 or TRBV12-4 and J is TRBJ2-4, with D hard to call. Trimming removed 1 base at V and 6 bases at J, with 10 bases between. CDR3 length equals 14 residues. The CDR3 loop reads CASSLGQATNIQYF. CDR3 bases: TGTGCCAGCAGTTTAGGCCAGGCAACAAACATTCAGTACTTC.

This clonotype was recorded at least ten times. The chain couples TRBV5-1 to TRBJ2-2, with unresolved D. V shed 0 bases and J shed 0 bases, with 3 bases lying between them. The germline V gene encodes CDR1 SGHRS and CDR2 YFSETQ. This CDR3 comprises 14 residues. The chain's CDR3 is CASSLAPNTGELFF. The CDR3 nucleotides read TGCGCCAGCAGCTTGGCGCCGAACACCGGGGAGCTGTTTTTT.

This clonotype was observed a handful of times. The chain is built from TRBV2 and TRBJ2-5, with D unclear. CDR3 size: 14 residues. V gave up 6 bases and J gave up 1 base, with 12 bases separating them. The germline V gene encodes CDR1 SNHLY and CDR2 FYNNEI. The chain's CDR3 is CASSNKGRQETQYF. The CDR3 nucleotides are TGTGCCAGCAGCAATAAGGGCCGCCAAGAGACCCAGTACTTC.

Many counts were recorded for this clonotype. The rearrangement uses TRBV6-2 or TRBV6-3 and TRBJ2-1, with 11 bases fitting TRBD2. This CDR3 contains 19 residues. The V gene end was trimmed by 6 bases and the J gene end by 0 bases; junction bases not matched to a gene: 13. Germline values: CDR1 MNHEY, CDR2 SVGEGT. The CDR3 here is CASRKATLAGVSSYNEQFF. The CDR3 bases are TGTGCCAGCAGAAAAGCCACACTAGCGGGGGTTAGCTCCTACAATGAGCAGTTCTTC.

The sample holds many counts of this clonotype. This chain links TRBV11-2 with TRBJ1-1; a weak D match, TRBD1 (5 bases). Looked up from germline, CDR1 is SGHAT and CDR2 is FQNNGV. This CDR3 has 13 amino acids. The germline V and J ends were trimmed by 0 bases and 7 bases, with 9 bases remaining between them. The CDR3 is CASSLEAQGEAFF. In DNA, the CDR3 is TGTGCCAGCAGCTTAGAGGCTCAGGGTGAAGCTTTCTTT.

This clonotype has a count of ten or more. The CDR3 region is CASSPGNRGFDEQYF. The CDR3 DNA follows: TGTGCCAGCAGCCCTGGGAACAGGGGATTCGACGAGCAGTACTTC. The chain joins TRBV12-3 or TRBV12-4 to TRBJ2-7, with TRBD1 matching over 7 bases. The CDR3 has 15 residues. V lost 6 bases and J lost 5; bases outside the gene matches: 13.

This clonotype was recorded many times. This chain joins TRBV12-3 or TRBV12-4 and TRBJ2-2; the match to TRBD1 covers 8 bases. The CDR3 covers 16 residues. V shed 1 base and J 4 bases; nucleotides not matched to a gene: 5. The CDR3: CASSLVQGAGTGELFF. The CDR3 bases are TGTGCCAGCAGTTTAGTCCAGGGGGCTGGCACCGGGGAGCTGTTTTTT.

At least ten counts were recorded for this clonotype. The chain uses TRBV12-3 or TRBV12-4 and TRBJ1-2; unclear D gene. CDR3 length: 15 residues. Deletions cut 5 bases from V and 0 bases from J, with 13 bases between. CDR3 bases: TGTGCCAGCAGTCCCTACAACCAACCTAACTATGGCTACACCTTC. Protein: CASSPYNQPNYGYTF.

This clonotype was detected a few times. The chain joins TRBV6-1 to TRBJ2-3; the D call may be TRBD1 or TRBD2 (5 bases each). V was pared by 6 bases and J by 1 base, with 5 bases between. Germline lookup yields CDR1 MNHNS and CDR2 SASEGT. This CDR3 has 12 amino acids. DNA of the CDR3: TGTGCCAGCAGGGGGGGCACAGATACGCAGTATTTT. Translating gives CASRGGTDTQYF.

This clonotype was picked up many times. The rearrangement uses TRBV18 and TRBJ1-4; D might be TRBD1 (5 bases). Per germline, CDR1 KGHSH and CDR2 LQKENI. The V end lost 3 bases, the J end lost 14 bases, and 16 bases lay between the germline ends. The CDR3 consists of 13 residues. Written as DNA, the CDR3 is TGTGCCAGCTCACCTCACGCATCGGGGGGTCTGTTTTTT. This translates into CASSPHASGGLFF.

This clonotype was detected many times. The chain combines TRBV20-1 with TRBJ2-7; 8 nucleotides match TRBD2. CDR3 size: 13 residues. Germline V gene sequence: CDR1 DFQATT, CDR2 SNEGSKA (reference sequence). Unmatched junction bases numbered 2, after V lost 3 bases and J lost 1 base. The CDR3 nucleotides are TGCAGTGCTAGGGTAGCGGGGTCCTACGAGCAGTACTTC. Its translation is CSARVAGSYEQYF.

This clonotype was observed at least ten times. The chain is built from TRBV10-3 and TRBJ1-2, with D possibly TRBD1 on 6 matching bases. The ends were cut back, 0 bases at V and 4 bases at J, with 9 bases in the middle. This CDR3 is 14 amino acids long. CDR1 is ENHRY, CDR2 SYGVKD, per germline. This CDR3 is CAISESWDTYGYTF. For the CDR3, the DNA is TGTGCCATCAGTGAGTCGTGGGACACCTATGGCTACACCTTC.

This chain uses TRBV11-3 with TRBJ2-1; D uncertain. Trimming left V 1 base short and J 0 bases short, with 7 bases between. The CDR3 has 15 residues. Per the germline V gene, CDR1 is SGHNT and CDR2 is YENEEA. In DNA form, the CDR3 reads TGTGCCAGCAGCTTAGGACCGCGCTCCTACAATGAGCAGTTCTTC. Protein: CASSLGPRSYNEQFF.

In this sample, this clonotype turned up a few times. The rearrangement uses TRBV27 and TRBJ1-5; TRBD1 matches at 8 bases. V shed 4 bases and J 7 bases; nucleotides not matched to a gene: 6. The length of the CDR3 is 14 residues. Germline V gene lookup returns CDR1 MNHEY and CDR2 SMNVEV (reference sequence). CDR3 loop: CASSSDRVYQPQHF. CDR3 DNA: TGTGCCAGCAGTTCGGACAGGGTCTACCAGCCCCAGCATTTT.

The V call is TRBV2, the J call TRBJ2-7, with D possibly TRBD1 on 6 matching bases. The CDR3 is 12 residues long. V lost 11 bases to trimming and J lost 3 bases, with 14 bases between them. Germline lookup yields CDR1 SNHLY and CDR2 FYNNEI. CDR3 loop: CAGMDRSYEQYF. The CDR3 DNA is TGTGCCGGGATGGACAGAAGCTACGAGCAGTACTTC.

CDR3 amino acids: CASSLVAVGGTDTQYF. DNA for the CDR3: TGTGCCAGCAGCTTAGTGGCAGTGGGAGGCACAGATACGCAGTATTTT. The chain links TRBV7-2 to TRBJ2-3; tentative D call: TRBD2 (5 bases). Deletions cut 1 base from V and 1 base from J, with 12 bases between. CDR1 and CDR2 (germline): SGHTA, FQGNSA. This CDR3 spans 16 amino acids.

This clonotype came up many times. For the CDR3, the DNA is TGCAGTGCTAGAGATTCGGGGAAGGCTAATGAAAAACTGTTTTTT. Translated, it gives CSARDSGKANEKLFF. The chain uses TRBV20-1 and TRBJ1-4; no reliable D call. V lost 0 bases and J 3 bases, leaving 11 bases between the germline ends. The CDR3 is 15 residues long. Germline-derived CDR1 and CDR2 are DFQATT and SNEGSKA (reference sequence).

This clonotype showed up just a few times. The V gene is TRBV3-1, the J gene TRBJ1-2; TRBD1 might be the D (6 bases). CDR3 length equals 13 residues. Germline V gene sequence: CDR1 LGHDT, CDR2 YNNKEL (reference sequence). The V gene lost 4 bases and the J gene lost 4 bases, with 10 bases spanning the gap. CDR3 sequence reads: CASSPGQAYGYTF. The CDR3 DNA reads TGTGCCAGCAGCCCGGGACAAGCCTATGGCTACACCTTC.

This clonotype came up many times. The chain joins TRBV12-3 or TRBV12-4 to TRBJ2-2; 8 nucleotides match TRBD1. V trimming: 11 bases; J trimming: 7 bases; junction bases outside the gene matches: 6. This CDR3 contains 12 residues. The CDR3 loop reads CALRGLNGELFF. CDR3 nucleotide sequence: TGTGCCCTCAGGGGGCTAAACGGGGAGCTGTTTTTT.

Worth noting for this clonotype: A read error may explain this, as a much larger clone is one base away. This chain connects TRBV7-2 to TRBJ2-7, with a possible D match to TRBD1 (6 bases). The CDR3 consists of 14 residues. Trimming stripped 5 bases from V and 2 bases from J, with 13 bases between. CDR1 SGHTA and CDR2 FQGNSA come from the germline V gene. The DNA of the CDR3 is TGTACCAGCAGCCCCAGGGGCAATACCTACGAGCAGTACTTC. It translates to CTSSPRGNTYEQYF.

This clonotype was found many times. The chain is built from TRBV5-1 and TRBJ2-1; TRBD2 agrees at 8 bases. Germline V lookup: CDR1 SGHRS, CDR2 YFSETQ. Unmatched junction bases numbered 10, after V lost 6 bases and J lost 5 bases. The CDR3 runs to 15 residues. The CDR3: CASIPGTSIDNEQFF. The CDR3 nucleotides are TGCGCCAGCATTCCCGGGACTAGTATCGACAATGAGCAGTTCTTC.

In this sample, this clonotype turned up many times. In nucleotides, the CDR3 is TGTGCCAGCAGCGTAAGTGGGGTTCCTAGCGGGGTCTACAATGAGCAGTTCTTC. It yields the protein CASSVSGVPSGVYNEQFF. The chain combines TRBV9 with TRBJ2-1, with 9 bases that match TRBD2. This CDR3 contains 18 residues. In germline, CDR1 is SGDLS, CDR2 YYNGEE. V lost 1 base to trimming and J lost 3 bases; unmatched junction nucleotides: 11. The variable domain in full, completed from reference TRBV9 and TRBJ2-1, reads DSGVTQTPKHLITATGQRVTLRCSPRSGDLSVYWYQQSLDQGLQFLIQYYNGEERAKGNILERFSAQQFPDLHSELNLSSLELGDSALYFCASSVSGVPSGVYNEQFFGPGTRLTVL.

This clonotype turned up a few times. The V gene is TRBV5-1, the J gene TRBJ2-3; possible D gene TRBD1, 5 bases. Germline CDR1 reads SGHRS; CDR2 reads YFSETQ. Trimming took 1 base from V and 3 from J, leaving 12 bases between them. CDR3 length equals 15 residues. The CDR3 reads CASSLSQGWTDTQYF. In nucleotides, the CDR3 is TGCGCCAGCAGCTTGTCTCAGGGTTGGACAGATACGCAGTATTTT.

The table lists this clonotype with many counts. V is TRBV5-1 and J is TRBJ2-5, with D uncertain. V lost 4 bases to trimming and J lost 1 base, with 14 bases between them. CDR3 length: 15 residues. In germline, CDR1 is SGHRS, CDR2 YFSETQ. The DNA for the CDR3 is TGCGCCAGCAGCCTGGCTCAGGATTCCCAAGAGACCCAGTACTTC. The encoded protein is CASSLAQDSQETQYF. Supplemented by reference TRBV5-1 and TRBJ2-5, the full variable domain reads KAGVTQTPRYLIKTRGQQVTLSCSPISGHRSVSWYQQTPGQGLQFLFEYFSETQRNKGNFPGRFSGRQFSNSRSEMNVSTLELGDSALYLCASSLAQDSQETQYFGPGTRLLVL.